This T cell receptor (beta chain) originates from a study of OX40 agonist ivuxolimab in advanced cancers. The length of the CDR3 is 16 residues. V was cut by 7 bases and J by 0 bases, with 16 bases left in between. The germline V gene encodes CDR1 MDHEN and CDR2 SYDVKM. TCRdb's copy holds only in-frame clones and misses some; the assay was immunoSEQ multiplex PCR. This table has tens of thousands of clones, roughly 80% appearing once. Sequences were derived from CD4+ or CD8+ T cells sorted from blood, sampled in a trial of the OX40 agonist ivuxolimab. The V call is TRBV28, the J call TRBJ1-5; D might be TRBD1 (5 bases). The receptor was isolated from an adult with an advanced solid tumor such as melanoma, head and neck, liver or kidney cancer. The DNA of the CDR3 is TGTGCCAGCACCTGGGGGGGTTACCGTAGCAATCAGCCCCAGCATTTT. Translating it yields CASTWGGYRSNQPQHF.